This record looks at one T cell receptor beta chain sequence and its context. Its antigen is still unknown. CDR1 and CDR2 (germline): SGHTA, FQGNSA. V gave up 10 bases and J gave up 0 bases, with 15 bases separating them. This CDR3 has 14 amino acids. This record comes from a study of cytomegalovirus exposure and HLA in healthy donors. PCR used 60 Vbeta primers and 13 Jbeta primers. TCRdb's table, derived via immunoSEQ multiplex PCR, lists solely in-frame clones and lacks some. This sample has fewer than 100,000 clones, with roughly three quarters found just once. Overall study results and limits: Despite most TCR sequences being rare, some public TCRs occurred in many donors.

The TCR comes from a woman aged 40-49 years in good health and CMV-seronegative. Input material: PBMCs. The chain couples TRBV7-2 to TRBJ1-1, with D maybe TRBD1 (6 bases). The chain's CDR3 is CATQRGPMNTEAFF. The DNA for the CDR3 is TGTGCCACCCAGCGGGGGCCCATGAACACTGAAGCTTTCTTT.